The rows below give T cell receptor beta chains drawn from one sample of a study of blood T cell repertoires in COVID-19. Sequencing was performed with immunoSEQ multiplex PCR; in TCRdb, only in-frame clones are kept and a portion is missing. Seen here are tens of thousands of clones, 65% to 90% observed once, and the top ten hold around 4%. The material sequenced was peripheral blood. These receptors came from a man aged 55 to 70 with acute or convalescent COVID-19. Each CDR3 is given with its conserved first and last residue. Each record gives: J gene, clone size, D gene, V gene, CDR3 DNA, CDR3 protein. A D gene is named only where the DNA matches it firmly. Where a row states a size, it is once, few, many or the class of an expanded clone; other rows omit it.

>TRBJ2-1|NA|NA|TRBV5-1
TGCGCCAGCAGCTTGGGAGGGTCGACCTACAATGAGCAGTTCTTC
CASSLGGSTYNEQFF
>TRBJ2-1|NA|TRBD2|TRBV30
TGTGCCTGGACCCCCGGGACTAGCTACAATGAGCAGTTCTTC
CAWTPGTSYNEQFF
>TRBJ1-4|once|NA|TRBV7-9
TGTGCCAGCAGCTTAGCACAGGGTAATGAAAAACTGTTTTTT
CASSLAQGNEKLFF
>TRBJ1-5|NA|NA|TRBV19
TGTGCCAGTAGTATCCTCACAGGTAATCAGCCCCAGCATTTT
CASSILTGNQPQHF
>TRBJ1-1|NA|NA|TRBV5-6
TGTGCCAGCAGCTTCCCCAGGGACACTGAAGCTTTCTTT
CASSFPRDTEAFF
>TRBJ2-7|NA|TRBD2|TRBV30
TGTGCCTGGAGTCCGCTAGCGGGAGTGGGCGAGCAGTACTTC
CAWSPLAGVGEQYF
>TRBJ2-6|NA|NA|TRBV9
TGTGCCAGCAGCGTACTAACCTCTGGGGCCAACGTCCTGACTTTC
CASSVLTSGANVLTF
>TRBJ1-6|NA|NA|TRBV9
TGTGCCAGCAGCGTAATGGGGCTGAATTCACCCCTCCACTTT
CASSVMGLNSPLHF
>TRBJ2-5|once|NA|TRBV5-4
TGTGCCAGCAGTTCGTCGGGGTTGGAAGAGACCCAGTACTTC
CASSSSGLEETQYF
>TRBJ2-2|NA|NA|TRBV29-1
TGCAGCGCCCCGTACAGTGGCACCGGGGAGCTGTTTTTT
CSAPYSGTGELFF
>TRBJ2-7|NA|TRBD2|TRBV10-1
TGCGCCAGCAGTGAAACTAGCGAGATCTACGAGCAGTACTTC
CASSETSEIYEQYF
>TRBJ1-3|NA|NA|TRBV11-3
TGTGCCAGCAGCTTAGGCGGACAGTCTGGAAACACCATATATTTT
CASSLGGQSGNTIYF
>TRBJ2-2|NA|TRBD2|TRBV5-1
TGCGCCAGCAGCTTGTCTTTCGATAGCGGGGCATCGAACACCGGGGAGCTGTTTTTT
CASSLSFDSGASNTGELFF
>TRBJ2-7|NA|NA|TRBV5-4
TGTGCCAGCAGCTCCGGACAGTTTTACGAGCAGTACTTC
CASSSGQFYEQYF
>TRBJ2-7|NA|NA|TRBV5-1
TGCGCCAGCAGCTTGGCGGGTAACGAGCAGTACTTC
CASSLAGNEQYF
>TRBJ2-2|NA|TRBD2|TRBV6-4
TGTGCCAGCAGGGCACTAGCGGGGGTCACCGGGGAGCTGTTTTTT
CASRALAGVTGELFF
>TRBJ1-5|NA|TRBD1|TRBV11-2
TGTGCCAGCAGCTTAGGGGCAGGGGGAAATCAGCCCCAGCATTTT
CASSLGAGGNQPQHF
>TRBJ2-1|NA|NA|TRBV4-1
TGCGCCAGCAGCCCTTCATGGGCGGGATCCTACAATGAGCAGTTCTTC
CASSPSWAGSYNEQFF
>TRBJ2-1|once|NA|TRBV19
TGTGCCAGTAGTATTGGTCCCCCGCTAGCAGCCAATGAGCAGTTCTTC
CASSIGPPLAANEQFF
>TRBJ2-2|NA|TRBD1|TRBV2
TGTGCCAGCAGTGAAACAGGGGCCTCGAACACCGGGGAGCTGTTTTTT
CASSETGASNTGELFF
>TRBJ2-5|NA|TRBD1|TRBV12-5
TGTGCTAGTGGTCCCTATGGGACAGGGGGTGGGACCCAGTACTTC
CASGPYGTGGGTQYF
>TRBJ2-2|NA|TRBD1|TRBV7-9
TGTGCCAGCAGCCCCGGCGGACAGGGGGATATCGGGGAGCTGTTTTTT
CASSPGGQGDIGELFF